The 4 T cell receptor beta chains in this list originate from one sample, sequenced in a study of identical twins. Via MiXCR, TCRdb re-called the 5' RACE reads, giving one row per CDR3 protein. The sample records 1.5 million to 2 million distinct CDR3 sequences, less than 40% being singletons. Sequencing input: cord blood. Receptors were obtained from a newborn girl in good health.

J is TRBJ2-3 and V is TRBV10-3; the match to TRBD2 covers 10 bases. V trimming: 5 bases; J trimming: 2 bases; junction bases outside the gene matches: 1. The CDR3 has 14 amino acids. Germline V gene lookup returns CDR1 ENHRY and CDR2 SYGVKD. CDR3 DNA: TGTGCCATCAGTAGCGGGGGGGCCACAGATACGCAGTATTTT. The encoded protein is CAISSGGATDTQYF.

This clonotype was counted between two and nine times. CDR3: CASSYYLAGEVDTQYF. The CDR3 region has the DNA TGTGCCAGCAGTTACTATCTAGCGGGAGAGGTAGATACGCAGTATTTT. The V gene is TRBV6-6, the J gene TRBJ2-3, with 10 bases that match TRBD2. V was clipped by 1 base and J by 5 bases; unmatched bases: 6. In germline, CDR1 is MNHNY, CDR2 SVGAGI (reference sequence). The CDR3 consists of 16 residues.

This rearrangement joins TRBV28 to TRBJ2-4, with TRBD2 matching over 12 bases. The CDR3 has 16 residues. Germline values: CDR1 MDHEN, CDR2 SYDVKM. V gave up 1 base and J gave up 13 bases; unmatched junction bases: 11. This CDR3 is CASSLLGTSGFDEQYF. In nucleotides, the CDR3 is TGTGCCAGCAGTTTATTAGGGACTAGCGGGTTCGATGAGCAGTACTTC.

The genes are TRBV19 and TRBJ2-3, with 11 bases fitting TRBD1. The V and J ends lost 7 bases and 7 bases, in that order; junction bases with no gene match: 10. CDR3 length equals 15 residues. Germline assignment: CDR1 LNHDA and CDR2 SQIVND (reference sequence). The CDR3 sequence is CASTPGTGGRNTQYF. Written as DNA, the CDR3 is TGTGCCAGTACCCCAGGGACAGGGGGTAGGAATACGCAGTATTTT. Filled out from reference TRBV19 and TRBJ2-3, the complete variable domain reads DGGITQSPKYLFRKEGQNVTLSCEQNLNHDAMYWYRQDPGQGLRLIYYSQIVNDFQKGDIAEGYSVSREKKESFPLTVTSAQKNPTAFYLCASTPGTGGRNTQYFGPGTRLTVL.